What follows are 9 T cell receptor beta chains derived from one specimen sequenced in a study of shared clonotypes between healthy human individuals. It was CD45RO-negative cells, positively selected for CCR7, that made up naive CD8 cells, with terminally differentiated effector memory CD45RA+ cells excluded. The method was immunoSEQ multiplex PCR; TCRdb's version includes in-frame clones alone and lacks a portion of them. The profile shows roughly 2,000,000 clones, 93% of them singletons. Sequences were obtained from naive CD8+ T cells from PBMCs. These receptor sequences come from a man between 18 and 35 years old in good health. Some clones in this sample may be carry-over from other donors' samples.

The rearrangement uses TRBV4-1 and TRBJ2-7, with 7 positions matching TRBD1. This CDR3 comprises 15 residues. J was trimmed by 3 bases and V by 3 bases; bases with no gene match: 8. Germline V gene data show CDR1 as MGHRA and CDR2 as YSYEKL. CDR3 bases: TGCGCCAGCAGCCACCCGACGGGACAGTTCTACGAGCAGTACTTC. It encodes CASSHPTGQFYEQYF.

CDR3 loop: CSVESAGTAQETQYF. The CDR3 DNA sequence: TGCAGCGTTGAATCTGCGGGTACAGCCCAAGAGACCCAGTACTTC. The V and J genes are TRBV29-1 and TRBJ2-5; a weak D match, TRBD2 (5 bases). The CDR3 length is 15 residues. From germline, CDR1 is SQVTM and CDR2 ANQGSEA. Trimming took 2 bases from V and 1 from J, leaving 14 bases between them.

The V gene is TRBV27, the J gene TRBJ2-3; D is unclear. This CDR3 has 12 amino acids. The V gene's germline CDR1 is MNHEY and CDR2 SMNVEV (reference sequence). Trimming took off 2 bases at V and 4 bases at J, with 4 bases between the two ends. The CDR3 sequence is CASSLIADTQYF. The CDR3 DNA follows: TGTGCCAGCAGTTTAATAGCAGATACGCAGTATTTT.

V and J are TRBV7-9 and TRBJ2-1; 7 nucleotides align to TRBD2. CDR3 length: 14 amino acids. Per the germline V gene, CDR1 is SEHNR and CDR2 is FQNEAQ (reference sequence). The V gene end was trimmed by 5 bases and the J gene end by 3 bases; junction bases not matched to a gene: 4. This chain's CDR3 is CASSRGLVYNEQFF. CDR3 bases: TGTGCCAGCAGCCGCGGACTAGTCTACAATGAGCAGTTCTTC.

This clone was seen just once. The chain joins TRBV4-3 to TRBJ2-4, with 10 bases that match TRBD1. This CDR3 is built from 15 residues. The trim removed 3 bases at V and 2 bases at J, leaving 1 base unmatched. The germline CDR1 and CDR2 sequences are LGHNA and YSLEER. The chain's CDR3 is CASSQTGGPKNIQYF. Here the CDR3 DNA reads TGCGCCAGCAGCCAGACAGGGGGCCCCAAAAACATTCAGTACTTC.

With respect to this clone: The same CDR3 is also encoded by other DNA sequences in this sample. The chain carries TRBV27 and TRBJ2-1; no clear D. V lost 4 bases and J 6 bases, leaving 4 bases between the germline ends. The germline V gene encodes CDR1 MNHEY and CDR2 SMNVEV (reference sequence). CDR3 size: 11 residues. DNA for the CDR3: TGTGCCAGCAGTTATGGCAATGAGCAGTTCTTC. This gives the protein CASSYGNEQFF.

J is TRBJ2-1 and V is TRBV19, with D possibly matching TRBD1 (5 bases). The CDR3 is 13 residues long. Germline-derived CDR1 and CDR2 are LNHDA and SQIVND (reference sequence). V was cut by 0 bases and J by 8 bases, with 8 bases left in between. The CDR3 sequence: CASSIDPGYEQFF. In DNA form, the CDR3 reads TGTGCCAGTAGTATAGATCCAGGGTATGAGCAGTTCTTC.

This clone has just one count. V gene TRBV7-8 combines with J gene TRBJ2-1, with TRBD1 as a possible D gene (7 bases). V lost 5 bases and J lost 6, with 26 bases in between. CDR1 SGHVS and CDR2 FQNEAQ come from the germline V gene. The CDR3 runs to 18 residues. The CDR3 bases are TGTGCCAGCAGCCCGGAAGCAGGGGGGCGCTTCTCCGGCAATGAGCAGTTCTTC. Translating gives CASSPEAGGRFSGNEQFF.

The J gene is TRBJ1-2, the V gene TRBV30; no clear D gene. Trimming removed 2 bases from V and 8 bases from J, with 12 bases in between. The germline gives CDR1 GTSNPN, CDR2 SVGIG (reference sequence). This CDR3 is 12 amino acids long. The CDR3 nucleotides are TGTGCCTGGAGTCGCGGTACCCAAGGCTACACCTTC. Its translation is CAWSRGTQGYTF.